This paragraph reports one T cell receptor (beta chain). This sample stems from a study of blood T cell repertoires in COVID-19. Study summary: Italy, Spain and the United States were the sources of the convalescent and acute COVID-19 samples. The cDNA or gDNA used as material had been derived from T cells, B-cell-depleted T cells, or PBMCs.

Original processing methods: The assay estimated nucleated cells by amplifying reference gene primers. The assay was immunoSEQ multiplex PCR, and TCRdb's table has in-frame clones only and misses some. The V and J calls and clone size come from that table; D and trimming were worked out from the DNA. Here the sample spans 65,000 to 85,000 clones, about 91% being singletons. Between the trimmed V and J ends, which lost 5 bases and 2 bases, there was a span of 16 bases. Looked up from germline, CDR1 is LNHDA and CDR2 is SQIVND (reference sequence). The CDR3 consists of 15 residues. This chain joins TRBV19 and TRBJ2-7; D possibly corresponds to TRBD1 (6 bases). The TCR was taken from a man in his fifties or sixties with active COVID-19. The specimen was peripheral blood. CDR3 in amino acids: CASSETGQNTYEQYF. In nucleotides, the CDR3 is TGTGCCAGTAGTGAGACCGGACAGAACACCTACGAGCAGTACTTC.